The TCR beta chain described here comes from a study of CD8+ T cells in alopecia areata. Study summary: Dosing with tofacitinib proceeded for 6 to 18 months, followed by 6 months off drug. Overall study results and limits: During tofacitinib treatment, many expanded lesional clones remained in scalp and blood. Clonality exceeded that of normal scalp in lesional scalp, most notably in alopecia totalis/universalis.

The treatment denotes: oral pan-JAK inhibitor, 5-10 mg twice daily. RNA extraction was followed by reverse transcription into cDNA, which acted as the sequencing template. Measured with immunoSEQ multiplex PCR; TCRdb has only the in-frame clones, and not every one. Here the sample spans around 86,000 clones, just over 70% being singletons. Note on this clone: What it recognizes is unknown.

The length of the CDR3 is 14 residues. Germline V gives CDR1 SGHTA, CDR2 FQGNSA. Between the trimmed V and J ends, which lost 1 base and 5 bases, there was a span of 9 bases. The material was CD8+ T cells sorted from blood, obtained at approximately week 44, from a patient treated with tofacitinib. This receptor was identified in a human donor with alopecia areata. V is TRBV7-2 and J is TRBJ2-1; D perhaps matches TRBD1 (6 bases). The CDR3 loop reads CASSLVRGNNEQFF. In DNA form, the CDR3 reads TGTGCCAGCAGCTTAGTGAGGGGGAACAATGAGCAGTTCTTC.